The 9 T cell receptor beta chains given below trace back to one sample, sequenced in a study of response to subunit inactivated influenza vaccine. MiXCR, applied by TCRdb to the RT-PCR reads, yields one record per CDR3 protein. The data contain hundreds of thousands of distinct CDR3 sequences, approximately 7.1% of them singletons. This sample comprised PBMCs from blood, obtained 23 months after vaccination. The receptors stem from a man between 50 and 69 years old who received an inactivated influenza vaccine.

This clonotype appeared many times. This chain links TRBV12-3 or TRBV12-4 with TRBJ1-5; 7 bases line up with TRBD1. CDR3 size: 15 residues. Trimming removed 6 bases from V and 2 bases from J; junction bases left unmatched: 7. CDR3 amino acids: CASSPTGMRNQPQHF. For the CDR3, the DNA is TGTGCCAGCAGCCCGACAGGGATGCGCAATCAGCCCCAGCATTTT.

Only a few counts were recorded for this clonotype. This chain connects TRBV20-1 to TRBJ2-7; 11 bases align to TRBD2. The CDR3 spans 15 residues. In germline, CDR1 is DFQATT, CDR2 SNEGSKA (reference sequence). V shed 2 bases and J 3 bases; nucleotides not matched to a gene: 6. The CDR3 region has the DNA TGCAGTGCTAGAAGACTAGCGGGACTCCGCTACGAGCAGTACTTC. It is translated as CSARRLAGLRYEQYF.

This chain connects TRBV3-1 to TRBJ2-7; TRBD2 matches 11 bases. The germline CDR1 and CDR2 sequences are LGHDT and YNNKEL (reference sequence). This CDR3 is 16 amino acids long. Trimming removed 3 bases from V and 4 bases from J; junction bases left unmatched: 8. This CDR3 reads CASSQASGRLSYEQYF. Here the CDR3 DNA reads TGTGCCAGCAGCCAGGCTAGCGGGAGGTTGTCTTACGAGCAGTACTTC.

This clonotype was detected ten times or more. This rearrangement joins TRBV29-1 to TRBJ2-3; 12 positions match TRBD2. CDR1 SQVTM and CDR2 ANQGSEA come from the germline V gene. The trim removed 7 bases at V and 7 bases at J, leaving 6 bases unmatched. The CDR3 spans 13 residues. CDR3 coding DNA: TGCAGCGCCCTAGCGGGAGGGCAATATACGCAGTATTTT. Its protein product is CSALAGGQYTQYF.

The chain couples TRBV6-5 to TRBJ1-3, with D possibly TRBD1 on 6 matching bases. V shed 6 bases and J shed 10 bases, with 19 bases lying between them. CDR1 is MNHEY, CDR2 SVGAGI, per germline. The CDR3 is made up of 14 amino acids. CDR3 protein: CASSNSHRVETIYF. The CDR3 DNA follows: TGTGCCAGCAGCAACTCACACAGGGTTGAAACCATATATTTT.

This clonotype was seen many times. The rearrangement joins TRBV20-1 to TRBJ1-5; D not certain. The CDR3 runs 14 residues. CDR1 is DFQATT, CDR2 SNEGSKA, per germline (reference sequence). V lost 6 bases, J lost 2 bases, and 14 bases lay in between. The CDR3 coding sequence is TGCAGTGCCCGAGCGGAGTACCGCAATCAGCCCCAGCATTTT. Translating it yields CSARAEYRNQPQHF.

This clonotype was recorded many times. The chain uses TRBV4-1 and TRBJ2-1, with TRBD2 identical over 10 bases. The CDR3 extends over 16 amino acids. V shed 1 base, J shed 13 bases, and the junction held 13 bases outside the gene matches. Germline CDR1 and CDR2: MGHRA and YSYEKL. CDR3 residues: CASSQGSSGGDLLQFF. DNA for the CDR3: TGCGCCAGCAGCCAAGGCTCTAGCGGGGGTGACCTCCTTCAGTTCTTC.

The chain has TRBV3-1 and TRBJ2-7; TRBD2 is a possible D gene (6 bases). This CDR3 has 14 amino acids. Looked up from germline, CDR1 is LGHDT and CDR2 is YNNKEL (reference sequence). Trimming pared 0 bases from V and 3 bases from J, leaving 9 bases between. CDR3: CASSQELANYEQYF. Written as DNA, the CDR3 is TGTGCCAGCAGCCAAGAACTAGCCAACTACGAGCAGTACTTC.

In this sample, this clonotype turned up a few times. The chain links TRBV18 to TRBJ2-3, with D uncertain. The CDR3 length is 12 residues. CDR1 is KGHSH, CDR2 LQKENI, per germline. V lost 5 bases and J 2 bases, leaving 5 bases between the germline ends. The DNA for the CDR3 is TGTGCCAGCTCAACCTACACAGATACGCAGTATTTT. Amino acids: CASSTYTDTQYF.